These T cell receptor beta chains were read from a single sample in a study of vaccination and CD4 T cells after COVID-19. The antigens of these receptors remain unknown. From the PCR reads, TCRdb called clonotypes with MiXCR, one entry per CDR3 protein. The sample holds nearly 7,000 distinct CDR3 sequences, 74% seen once. The specimen sequenced was CD4+ T cells from blood, cultured in vitro. The receptors were gathered from a human donor who had recovered from COVID-19. The CDR3 runs from the conserved cysteine through the conserved F or W. D genes are given only for firm matches. Not every row has a clone size; where given, it reads once, few, many or a size class.

D gene: TRBD1
J gene: TRBJ2-4
clone size: -
V gene: TRBV19
CDR3 DNA: TGTGCCAGTAGTCCGGACAGGGAAAACATTCAGTACTTC
CDR3 protein: CASSPDRENIQYF

D gene: TRBD1
J gene: TRBJ2-1
clone size: -
V gene: TRBV11-2
CDR3 DNA: TGTGCCAGCAGCTCCCTCCCCCTGAGACAGGGTGCTGAGCAGTTCTTC
CDR3 protein: CASSSLPLRQGAEQFF

D gene: -
J gene: TRBJ1-1
clone size: -
V gene: TRBV15
CDR3 DNA: TGTGCCACCAGCAGGGACCAGAGTGTTGAAGCTTTCTTT
CDR3 protein: CATSRDQSVEAFF

D gene: -
J gene: TRBJ1-2
clone size: -
V gene: TRBV30
CDR3 DNA: TGTGCCTGCTACATCGACAGAAATTATGGCTACACCTTC
CDR3 protein: CACYIDRNYGYTF

D gene: -
J gene: TRBJ1-1
clone size: -
V gene: TRBV10-3
CDR3 DNA: TGTGCCATCAGTGAGTCGAAGACCCTGAACACTGAAGCTTTCTTT
CDR3 protein: CAISESKTLNTEAFF

D gene: -
J gene: TRBJ1-2
clone size: -
V gene: TRBV7-9
CDR3 DNA: TGTGCCAGCAGCCCCGCGCAGGGACTTAACTATGGCTACACCTTC
CDR3 protein: CASSPAQGLNYGYTF

D gene: -
J gene: TRBJ1-2
clone size: -
V gene: TRBV11-2
CDR3 DNA: TGTGCCAGCAGCTTAGATCCCGGCAGGACCTATGGCTACACCTTC
CDR3 protein: CASSLDPGRTYGYTF

D gene: -
J gene: TRBJ1-2
clone size: -
V gene: TRBV20-1
CDR3 DNA: TGCAGTGCTAGCCGGAGGGGCGCGTTTAACTATGGCTACACCTTC
CDR3 protein: CSASRRGAFNYGYTF

D gene: -
J gene: TRBJ2-7
clone size: -
V gene: TRBV2
CDR3 DNA: TGTGCCAGCCGGAGGTCAGCACTGAGCTCCTACGAGCAGTACTTC
CDR3 protein: CASRRSALSSYEQYF

D gene: TRBD1
J gene: TRBJ1-5
clone size: -
V gene: TRBV28
CDR3 DNA: TGTGCCAGCAGCTCGGACAGGGGGGCTAATCAGCCCCAGCATTTT
CDR3 protein: CASSSDRGANQPQHF

D gene: -
J gene: TRBJ1-2
clone size: -
V gene: TRBV24-1
CDR3 DNA: TGTGCCACCACTGGTTGGGGACGGCCCAGGCGTGGCTACACCTTC
CDR3 protein: CATTGWGRPRRGYTF

D gene: TRBD1
J gene: TRBJ1-2
clone size: once
V gene: TRBV20-1
CDR3 DNA: TGCAGTGCTAGGACAGGGAACTATGGCTACACCTTC
CDR3 protein: CSARTGNYGYTF

D gene: TRBD1
J gene: TRBJ1-5
clone size: -
V gene: TRBV7-8
CDR3 DNA: TGTGCCAGCAGCGCCGGACAGGCAAGTTATAGTAGGGATCAGCCCCAGCATTTT
CDR3 protein: CASSAGQASYSRDQPQHF

D gene: -
J gene: TRBJ2-7
clone size: once
V gene: TRBV5-1
CDR3 DNA: TGCGCCAGCAGCGCGACGGACACCCCAGCCGGCGGGCAGTACTTC
CDR3 protein: CASSATDTPAGGQYF

D gene: TRBD2
J gene: TRBJ2-5
clone size: once
V gene: TRBV20-1
CDR3 DNA: TGCAGTGCTTACAGGACTAGCGGGAGTGGGGAGACCCAGTACTTC
CDR3 protein: CSAYRTSGSGETQYF

D gene: -
J gene: TRBJ2-2
clone size: -
V gene: TRBV2
CDR3 DNA: TGTGCCAGCGGTGGGAAGCTCGGGGAGCTGTTTTTT
CDR3 protein: CASGGKLGELFF

D gene: -
J gene: TRBJ1-5
clone size: -
V gene: TRBV21-1
CDR3 DNA: TGTGCCAGACGCCGTGTGGCGGACCTGAATCAGCCCCAGCATTTT
CDR3 protein: CARRRVADLNQPQHF

D gene: -
J gene: TRBJ1-6
clone size: -
V gene: TRBV6-5
CDR3 DNA: TGTGCCAGCAGTTACCAAATACAGGGAGGGGGTTCACCCCTCCACTTT
CDR3 protein: CASSYQIQGGGSPLHF

D gene: -
J gene: TRBJ1-1
clone size: -
V gene: TRBV5-1
CDR3 DNA: TGCGCCAGCAGCCAGGGAACGGGCACTGAAGCTTTCTTT
CDR3 protein: CASSQGTGTEAFF

D gene: TRBD1
J gene: TRBJ1-2
clone size: -
V gene: TRBV25-1
CDR3 DNA: TGTGCCAGCAGTGAATATGAGGGACAGGGGACCCACTATGGCTACACCTTC
CDR3 protein: CASSEYEGQGTHYGYTF

D gene: -
J gene: TRBJ1-5
clone size: -
V gene: TRBV28
CDR3 DNA: TGTGCCAGCAGCCGACGACAGGAGAGACAGCCCCAGCATTTT
CDR3 protein: CASSRRQERQPQHF

D gene: -
J gene: TRBJ2-2
clone size: -
V gene: TRBV19
CDR3 DNA: TGTGCCAGTAGTATAGGAGTTCCGGGGAGCGGGGAGCTGTTTTTT
CDR3 protein: CASSIGVPGSGELFF

D gene: -
J gene: TRBJ1-5
clone size: -
V gene: TRBV6-5
CDR3 DNA: TGTGCCAGCAGTTCGGGGGATCAGCCCCAGCATTTT
CDR3 protein: CASSSGDQPQHF

D gene: -
J gene: TRBJ2-6
clone size: -
V gene: TRBV6-1
CDR3 DNA: TGTGCCAGCAGCGCCAAGGGGACACTAGATCCCTCTGGGGCCAACGTCCTGACTTTC
CDR3 protein: CASSAKGTLDPSGANVLTF

D gene: -
J gene: TRBJ1-6
clone size: -
V gene: TRBV28
CDR3 DNA: TGTGCCAGCAGTCTCCCTTCCATTGGGGCTTCACCCCTCCACTTT
CDR3 protein: CASSLPSIGASPLHF

D gene: TRBD2
J gene: TRBJ2-5
clone size: -
V gene: TRBV7-2
CDR3 DNA: TGTGCCAGCAGCACACTAGCGGGAGTGGGGGAGACCCAGTACTTC
CDR3 protein: CASSTLAGVGETQYF

D gene: TRBD1
J gene: TRBJ1-4
clone size: -
V gene: TRBV20-1
CDR3 DNA: TGCAGTGCTAGATCCTCGACAGGGGAATGGGAAAAACTGTTTTTT
CDR3 protein: CSARSSTGEWEKLFF

D gene: -
J gene: TRBJ1-2
clone size: -
V gene: TRBV18
CDR3 DNA: TGTGCCAGCTCGCCCGACTATGGCTACACCTTC
CDR3 protein: CASSPDYGYTF